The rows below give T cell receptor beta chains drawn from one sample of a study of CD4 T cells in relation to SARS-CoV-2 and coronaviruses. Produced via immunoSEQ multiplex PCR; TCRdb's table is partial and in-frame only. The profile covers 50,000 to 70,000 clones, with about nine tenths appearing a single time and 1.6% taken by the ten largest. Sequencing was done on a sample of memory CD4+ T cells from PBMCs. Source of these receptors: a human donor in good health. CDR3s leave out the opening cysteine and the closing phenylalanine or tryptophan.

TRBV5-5,ASRFGQGVGYGYT
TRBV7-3,ASSSQGSTGELF
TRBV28,ASKGRTMYGYT
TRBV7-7,ASSSQAGEQY
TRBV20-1,SASSLGRTDTQY
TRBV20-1,SARAETQY
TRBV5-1,ASSTQGPTGGTEAF
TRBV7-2,ASRLAGDHTDTQY
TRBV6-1,ASREGGLAGVYEQY
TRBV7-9,ASSPNGVTEAF
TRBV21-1,ASSKERDSLPYLTYEQY
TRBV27,ASARYWGYEKLF
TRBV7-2,ASSWDPSNQPQH
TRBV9,ASSVGPDWASGNTIY
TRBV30,AWSVPGGYEQY
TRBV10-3,AISVNRDEAF
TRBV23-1,ASSQRPYGLVGEQF
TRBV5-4,ASSAGRVGAVPYGYT
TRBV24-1,ATSDPKRQGGDEKLF
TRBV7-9,ASSHVPNTGELF
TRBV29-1,SVSRGGAAGELF
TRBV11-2,ASSLGGTGVGEQY
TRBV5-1,ASSSAGDTEAF
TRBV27,ASSKRTFETQY
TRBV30,AWSREFTDTQY
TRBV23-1,ARYIQGRYSNQPQH
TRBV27,ASSPTGDNTGELF
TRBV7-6,ASSLGAGTSGLEQF
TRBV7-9,ASSPSPGVRRTNEKLF
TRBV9,ASSVSGHNVEKLF
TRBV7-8,ASSLGSSSYNEQF
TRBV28,ASSLHGTGPSSYEQY
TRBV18,ASSPERQATNEKLF
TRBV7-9,ASSPTDAGDQPQH
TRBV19,ATQGYSGNTIY
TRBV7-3,ASSLSRASTDTQY
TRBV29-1,SGARGTDTQY
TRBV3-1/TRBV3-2,ASSQRQGGTGELF
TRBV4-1,ASSQVPGTGDEKLF
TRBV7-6,ASSSTSSFAGELF
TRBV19,ASSGTVNEKLF
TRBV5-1,ASSLDTGAGANVLT
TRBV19,ATRDYTEAF
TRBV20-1,SASTQAAEQY
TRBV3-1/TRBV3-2,ASRPQGAGGYT
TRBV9,ASSSRGGANTQY
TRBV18,ASSPGQGSTVEGYT
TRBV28,ASSLYTGGVYEQY
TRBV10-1,ASSEGLFYEQY
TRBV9,ASGAGSTDTQY
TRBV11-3,ASSLGTSGRTDTQY
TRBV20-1,SASASIDGYT
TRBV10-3,AIVGVGNTEAF
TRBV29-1,SVSGQGPDTQY
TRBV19,ASSFGSNQPQH
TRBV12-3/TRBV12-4,ASSLQNQPQH
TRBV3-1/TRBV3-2,ASSQALAGTIGNEQF